This paragraph covers one T cell receptor beta chain sequence. Its cognate antigen has yet to be identified. No base-level quality is on record; no much larger clone is a single base apart. Ficoll-Paque density gradient centrifugation was used to isolate PBMCs. The CDR3 spans 16 residues, from the cysteine through the phenylalanine. Of all the DNA, just the CDR3 is kept, 48 bases in frame from base 1. V and J are trimmed by 2 bases and 3 bases, and the gene matches miss 8 bases of the junction. These data belong to a study of T-cell memory formation after mild COVID-19 (dated by TCRdb to the early 2020s). For the wider study: TCR sequence clusters from the two donors were largely donor specific. In a couple of donors, T-cell clones that expanded and contracted after mild COVID-19 were followed by sequencing TCRalpha and TCRbeta repertoires longitudinally. Two young, previously healthy adult volunteers, one female and one male, were included in the cohort. The research as a whole found: Some responding clones were found in pre-infection memory, which suggests that pre-existing cross-reactive memory T cells took part in the SARS-CoV-2 response. The second-wave clones that peaked on day 37 were not confirmed to be SARS-CoV-2 specific. Only two mild cases were covered in the study, and larger cohorts including severe cases with pre-infection samples were considered necessary. Contracting CD4+ clones appeared mostly in the CM and EM memory subsets, whereas CD8+ clones were enriched in EMRA. Balanced CD4/CD8 phenotypes were observed for clones contracting from day 15 to 85, whereas a bias towards CD4+ was observed for a second wave of clones expanding from day 15 to 37.

The instrument given in TCRdb is Illumina NovaSeq 6000. cDNA libraries for TCRalpha and TCRbeta were prepared by 5'RACE using constant-segment primers, with sample barcodes and unique molecular identifiers added. RNA was extracted from every sample with Trizol reagent. The libraries were amplified in two PCR steps, and the second step added a second sample barcode and Illumina TruSeq adapters. The libraries were sequenced on an Illumina NovaSeq using 2 x 150 bp paired-end reads. In the original analysis: Demultiplexing of reads and collapsing into UMI-guided consensus sequences were performed with migec v1.2.7. Using mixcr v2.1.11, the UMI consensuses were aligned to TRA and TRB V and J templates and assembled into clonotypes. Clonotypes were classified as expanded or contracted when called significant by both edgeR and NoisET, with noise models trained on biological replicates. For edgeR calls, a false discovery rate-adjusted p below 0.01 and a log2 fold-change threshold of 1 were applied. As an exploratory analysis of dynamics, max-normalized trajectories of the 1000 most abundant clonotypes were examined by PCA with hierarchical clustering. Separately sequenced CD4+ and CD8+ repertoires were used to assign a CD4 or CD8 phenotype to each responding clone. In TCRdb, the public reads were trimmed at Q25 with fastp and aligned with MiXCR, with productive beta chains retained. For every CDR3 protein sequence, its rows merge into one entry that carries the most common genes and DNA. The authors' filters were not applied to this entry. The sample table records about 620,000 distinct CDR3 sequences; about a sixth of these occur just once. Around 11% of the sample is in the top ten clones.

The receptor was derived from an adult woman who had mild COVID-19 (a few samples of this study predate the infection). The sample titles of this study are shuffled in the database, so cell type and time point are left out; the donor was told from shared clones. Here the chain combines TRBV12-3 or TRBV12-4 and TRBJ2-5; 8 bases in between match TRBD1. Material for sequencing was PBMCs or a T cell subset sorted from them (not recorded which). In nucleotide form, the sequence is TGTGCCAGCAGTTTAAGGTCCGGGACAGGCAAAGAGACCCAGTACTTC. This is translated as CASSLRSGTGKETQYF.